Here is one TCR beta chain with its context. Its antigen remains unknown. This sample was included in a study of CD8+ T cells in alopecia areata. Whole-study context: Treated patients took oral tofacitinib at 5 to 10 mg twice daily.

The CDR3 has 12 residues. V was shortened by 8 bases and J by 8 bases, with 14 bases between the two germline ends. Germline V gene sequence: CDR1 MNHEY, CDR2 SMNVEV (reference sequence). Treatment given: oral pan-JAK inhibitor, 5-10 mg twice daily. Peripheral blood samples and lesional scalp punch biopsies were obtained from alopecia areata patients. Study results and limitations: With tofacitinib ongoing, many expanded lesional clones persisted in both scalp and blood. Scalp samples also yield sequences of resident alphabeta T cells from normal skin.

The authors extracted RNA and reverse transcribed it into cDNA as the sequencing template. The data were produced by immunoSEQ multiplex PCR, yet TCRdb's version contains in-frame clones alone and is incomplete. The data show some 150,000 clones, roughly 50% seen once. The chain recombines TRBV27 with TRBJ2-3; either TRBD1 or TRBD2 may fit D (5 bases each). The sample in question was CD4+ T cells sorted from blood, obtained between weeks 55 and 65, from a patient treated with tofacitinib. The clonotype was recovered from a human donor with alopecia areata. CDR3 DNA: TGTGCCAGCGGGTCGAGGGGCGGTACGCAGTATTTT. It codes for CASGSRGGTQYF.